This TCR beta chain was retrieved from a study of T cells in localized non-small cell lung cancer. Whole-study results and caveats: Tumor samples were not multi-region, leaving intratumor heterogeneity unexcluded. Paired adjacent lung recovered a median approximately 57 of the top 100 tumor clones. Patients showing higher blood T cell density tended to see longer overall survival.

Using immunoSEQ multiplex PCR, the repertoire was profiled, and TCRdb retains in-frame clones only, with some absent. The sample has some 40,000 clones; roughly nine tenths are singletons. Comments on this clone: The antigen is undetermined.

Trimming stripped 5 bases from V and 0 bases from J, with 11 bases between. Germline CDR1 is SGHTA and CDR2 is FQGNSA. CDR3 length: 14 residues. The material sequenced was peripheral blood, taken before any cancer treatment. The chain recombines TRBV7-2 with TRBJ2-7, with D tentatively TRBD2 (5 bases). The sequence was obtained from a female donor of 60 years or more with stage I lung adenocarcinoma. The CDR3 nucleotides are TGTGCCAGCAGCGCACTAGTTAACTCCTACGAGCAGTACTTC. Amino acid sequence: CASSALVNSYEQYF.